A single sample gave rise to the 10 T cell receptor beta chains below, sequenced in a study of cytomegalovirus exposure and HLA in healthy donors. The primer mix had 60 Vbeta and 13 Jbeta primers. Only in-frame clones appear in the TCRdb table, and some are missing; sequencing was by immunoSEQ multiplex PCR. Here the sample table reports 75,000 to 95,000 clones. Sequencing input: PBMCs. The receptors stem from a woman between 55 and 75 years old in good health and CMV-seronegative.

The chain has TRBV28 and TRBJ1-5; the match to TRBD1 covers 11 bases. J lost 11 bases, V lost 4 bases, and 10 bases had no gene match. This CDR3 is built from 15 residues. Per the germline V gene, CDR1 is MDHEN and CDR2 is SYDVKM. Here the CDR3 reads CASSSGGQGGRAQHF. The CDR3 DNA reads TGTGCCAGCAGTTCTGGGGGACAGGGGGGCAGGGCCCAGCATTTT.

V and J are TRBV7-9 and TRBJ1-1; 8 bases align to TRBD1. Germline V gene lookup returns CDR1 SEHNR and CDR2 FQNEAQ (reference sequence). J was trimmed by 7 bases and V by 2 bases; bases with no gene match: 15. This CDR3 comprises 17 residues. In nucleotides, the CDR3 is TGTGCCAGCAGCTTAAGGGGGTCAGGACAGGGACTTAGTGAAGCTTTCTTT. Protein sequence: CASSLRGSGQGLSEAFF.

This CDR3 reads CASSPGGSGSEKLFF. As DNA, the CDR3 is TGTGCCAGCAGCCCGGGGGGGTCTGGGAGTGAAAAACTGTTTTTT. The rearrangement links TRBV7-9 to TRBJ1-4; D is perhaps TRBD1 (5 bases). The CDR3 loop spans 15 amino acids. V dropped 5 bases and J dropped 7 bases, with 17 bases sitting between them. Germline values: CDR1 SEHNR, CDR2 FQNEAQ (reference sequence). Based on the CDR3 plus reference TRBV7-9 and TRBJ1-4, the full variable domain is DTGVSQNPRHKITKRGQNVTFRCDPISEHNRLYWYRQTLGQGPEFLTYFQNEAQLEKSRLLSDRFSAERPKGSFSTLEIQRTEQGDSAMYLCASSPGGSGSEKLFFGSGTQLSVL.

The genes are TRBV28 and TRBJ1-4; no definite D call. The CDR3 sequence is 12 residues long. Germline CDR1 and CDR2: MDHEN and SYDVKM. V gave up 5 bases and J gave up 10 bases, with 11 bases separating them. The CDR3 DNA is TGTGCCAGCAGTCCCCGCCGGGGAAAACTGTTTTTT. Translated, it gives CASSPRRGKLFF.

The chain links TRBV7-9 to TRBJ2-5, with 8 bases lining up with TRBD1. Germline V gene data show CDR1 as SEHNR and CDR2 as FQNEAQ (reference sequence). There are 13 residues in the CDR3. V was pared by 3 bases and J by 4 bases, with 1 base of the junction left unmatched. The CDR3 reads CASSFGQGETQYF. In DNA, the CDR3 is TGTGCCAGCAGCTTCGGACAGGGAGAGACCCAGTACTTC. The entire variable domain, with the rest obtained from reference TRBV7-9 and TRBJ2-5, is as follows: DTGVSQNPRHKITKRGQNVTFRCDPISEHNRLYWYRQTLGQGPEFLTYFQNEAQLEKSRLLSDRFSAERPKGSFSTLEIQRTEQGDSAMYLCASSFGQGETQYFGPGTRLLVL.

This chain joins TRBV28 and TRBJ2-7; TRBD1 matches 11 bases. There are 14 residues in the CDR3. The trim removed 5 bases at V and 6 bases at J, leaving 6 bases unmatched. From germline, CDR1 is MDHEN and CDR2 SYDVKM. In nucleotides, the CDR3 is TGTGCCAGCAGTCCCCCCGGGACAGGGGGCGAGCAGTACTTC. Translating gives CASSPPGTGGEQYF. Using reference TRBV28 and TRBJ2-7 for the parts outside the CDR3, the full variable domain is DVKVTQSSRYLVKRTGEKVFLECVQDMDHENMFWYRQDPGLGLRLIYFSYDVKMKEKGDIPEGYSVSREKKERFSLILESASTNQTSMYLCASSPPGTGGEQYFGPGTRLTVT.

The V and J genes are TRBV5-1 and TRBJ1-2, with 8 bases fitting TRBD1. The V gene's germline CDR1 is SGHRS and CDR2 YFSETQ. The V segment lost 3 bases and the J segment 2 bases; nucleotides outside the gene matches: 6. The CDR3 is made up of 15 amino acids. Written as DNA, the CDR3 is TGCGCCAGCAGCTACGGACAGGGTGGGAACTATGGCTACACCTTC. Protein sequence: CASSYGQGGNYGYTF.

V and J are TRBV29-1 and TRBJ2-4; possibly TRBD2 for D (6 bases). The V gene's germline CDR1 is SQVTM and CDR2 ANQGSEA. The V and J ends lost 6 bases and 3 bases respectively, with 15 bases between them. CDR3 length: 14 amino acids. The CDR3 coding sequence is TGCAGCGTCCTTAGCGGATCCCTCAAAAACATTCAGTACTTC. Amino acids: CSVLSGSLKNIQYF.

The chain combines TRBV5-1 with TRBJ1-5, with D unclear. From germline, CDR1 is SGHRS and CDR2 YFSETQ. The V end was cut by 0 bases, the J end by 8 bases, with 9 bases between. This CDR3 spans 13 amino acids. The CDR3 loop reads CASSLESGKPQHF. The CDR3 DNA follows: TGCGCCAGCAGCTTGGAGTCGGGTAAGCCCCAGCATTTT. The full variable domain, completed using reference TRBV5-1 and TRBJ1-5, is KAGVTQTPRYLIKTRGQQVTLSCSPISGHRSVSWYQQTPGQGLQFLFEYFSETQRNKGNFPGRFSGRQFSNSRSEMNVSTLELGDSALYLCASSLESGKPQHFGDGTRLSIL.

The CDR3 loop reads CASSLSRTGPNQPQHF. The CDR3 DNA reads TGTGCCAGCAGTCTCTCTCGAACAGGCCCGAATCAGCCCCAGCATTTT. V usage is TRBV28 and J usage is TRBJ1-5, with D perhaps TRBD1 (5 bases). V lost 5 bases and J lost 4, with 18 bases in between. CDR1 and CDR2 (germline): MDHEN, SYDVKM. There are 16 residues in the CDR3. The full variable domain, with the rest looked up from reference TRBV28 and TRBJ1-5, is DVKVTQSSRYLVKRTGEKVFLECVQDMDHENMFWYRQDPGLGLRLIYFSYDVKMKEKGDIPEGYSVSREKKERFSLILESASTNQTSMYLCASSLSRTGPNQPQHFGDGTRLSIL.